The 8 T cell receptor beta chains below come from one sample, sequenced in a study of identifying expanded T cells in peripheral blood (dated by TCRdb to between 2017 and 2020). The method was the immunoSEQ multiplex PCR assay. The table comes from immuneACCESS by way of TCRdb, which keeps in-frame sequences with V and J called. Part of the clones is missing from these tables; in studies checked, under half for an unresolved V gene and the rest for unknown reasons. For this sample the table gives some 90,000 clones, of which 70% to 90% were detected only once. The ten top clones hold roughly 19% of the sample. Sequences were obtained from blood. These receptor sequences come from a person between 18 and 70 years old in good health.

The gene calls are TRBV5-1 and TRBJ2-1; D gene ambiguous. Germline V gene lookup returns CDR1 SGHRS and CDR2 YFSETQ. Trimming removed 0 bases at V and 10 bases at J, with 11 bases between. This CDR3 comprises 13 residues. CDR3 region: CASSLEAQPEQFF. The CDR3 DNA reads as TGCGCCAGCAGCTTGGAAGCTCAACCCGAGCAGTTCTTC.

Here the CDR3 DNA reads TGTGCCAGCAGCTCGGGACAGGTGGCCTACGAGCAGTACTTC. Translation gives CASSSGQVAYEQYF. The chain carries TRBV5-4 and TRBJ2-7; TRBD1 aligns across 8 bases. This CDR3 has 14 amino acids. The V segment lost 3 bases and the J segment 2 bases; nucleotides outside the gene matches: 4. Germline CDR1 reads SGHNT; CDR2 reads YYREEE (reference sequence).

J is TRBJ2-3 and V is TRBV9; a possible D gene is TRBD1 (5 bases). Trimming stripped 6 bases from V and 0 bases from J, with 11 bases between. The CDR3 loop spans 14 amino acids. Germline loops: CDR1 SGDLS, CDR2 YYNGEE. The CDR3 nucleotides are TGTGCCAGCACACCCGCAGGGAGCACAGATACGCAGTATTTT. This sequence encodes CASTPAGSTDTQYF.

This rearrangement joins TRBV7-9 to TRBJ2-1; no definite D call. Germline CDR1 SEHNR, CDR2 FQNEAQ (reference sequence). This CDR3 has 12 amino acids. Deletions cut 6 bases from V and 5 bases from J, with 8 bases between. CDR3 bases: TGTGCCAGCAGGGAGTTTGACAATGAGCAGTTCTTC. Encoded protein: CASREFDNEQFF.

The chain carries TRBV5-1 and TRBJ2-1; D not resolved. This CDR3 is built from 12 residues. Trimming removed 7 bases from V and 8 bases from J, with 13 bases in between. Germline V CDR1 and CDR2: SGHRS, YFSETQ. CDR3 nucleotides: TGCGCCAGCGCCTCTTTCAGCTATGAGCAGTTCTTC. This encodes CASASFSYEQFF.

The chain is built from TRBV27 and TRBJ1-2; TRBD1 might be the D (5 bases). The CDR3 length is 16 residues. V was pared by 0 bases and J by 3 bases, with 14 bases between. Germline V CDR1 and CDR2: MNHEY, SMNVEV (reference sequence). The CDR3 here is CASSLSTTTGYYGYTF. In nucleotides, the CDR3 is TGTGCCAGCAGTTTATCGACTACCACAGGTTACTATGGCTACACCTTC.

This chain links TRBV5-1 with TRBJ2-1; perhaps TRBD1 as D (6 bases). The V gene lost 0 bases and the J gene lost 15 bases, with 16 bases spanning the gap. This CDR3 is 13 amino acids long. Germline CDR1 SGHRS, CDR2 YFSETQ. The CDR3 protein is CASSLVWTDHVFF. As DNA, the CDR3 is TGCGCCAGCAGCTTGGTCTGGACAGATCATGTGTTCTTC.

The genes are TRBV4-3 and TRBJ2-3; D gene unclear. Per germline, CDR1 LGHNA and CDR2 YSLEER. This CDR3 comprises 16 residues. The V end lost 0 bases, the J end lost 0 bases, and 10 bases lay between the germline ends. The CDR3 bases are TGCGCCAGCAGCCAAGATTGGCTAACCAGCACAGATACGCAGTATTTT. Protein product: CASSQDWLTSTDTQYF.